The 8 T cell receptor beta chains in this list originate from one sample, sequenced in a study of memory B cells and T cells in multiple sclerosis. These TCRs are of unknown antigen specificity. Separate sequencing covered autoproliferating (CFSE-dim) and non-proliferating (CFSE-high) T cells from stimulus-free culture. Approximately 5x10^7 CFSE-labeled PBMCs were cultured less than eight days unstimulated, then replicate wells were pooled. The table came from immunoSEQ multiplex PCR; TCRdb's copy has only in-frame clones and leaves some out. This sample has under 50,000 clones, with roughly 87% found just once. The sample comprised PBMCs from blood kept in culture. The receptors derive from a human donor with multiple sclerosis.

This chain joins TRBV9 and TRBJ2-1; 9 bases are a match to TRBD2. Germline loops: CDR1 SGDLS, CDR2 YYNGEE. The V segment lost 0 bases and the J segment 6 bases; nucleotides outside the gene matches: 4. CDR3 size: 15 residues. The CDR3 nucleotides are TGTGCCAGCAGCGTAGCTAGCGGGGACTCCAATGAGCAGTTCTTC. Its protein product is CASSVASGDSNEQFF.

The chain links TRBV19 to TRBJ1-2; D possibly corresponds to TRBD1 (5 bases). This CDR3 comprises 16 residues. Per the germline V gene, CDR1 is LNHDA and CDR2 is SQIVND (reference sequence). Trimming took 4 bases from V and 8 from J, leaving 23 bases between them. CDR3 bases: TGTGCCAGTAGTACCCTCTGGAGGGGCCGTCTCGAAGGCTACACCTTC. It yields the protein CASSTLWRGRLEGYTF.

The chain combines TRBV7-9 with TRBJ2-7; D is possibly TRBD1 (6 bases). This CDR3 spans 15 amino acids. In germline, CDR1 is SEHNR, CDR2 FQNEAQ (reference sequence). Trimming left V 5 bases short and J 5 bases short, with 19 bases between. The CDR3 here is CASSLNLGAPHEQYF. The CDR3 coding sequence is TGTGCCAGCAGCCTAAATCTGGGGGCCCCCCACGAGCAGTACTTC.

The chain carries TRBV11-3 and TRBJ2-3; D remains ambiguous. Germline V gives CDR1 SGHNT, CDR2 YENEEA. The CDR3 extends over 13 amino acids. Trimming left V 0 bases short and J 4 bases short, with 5 bases between. CDR3 sequence reads: CASSLDMADTQYF. The CDR3 region has the DNA TGTGCCAGCAGCTTAGATATGGCAGATACGCAGTATTTT. Based on the CDR3 plus reference TRBV11-3 and TRBJ2-3, the full variable domain is EAGVVQSPRYKIIEKKQPVAFWCNPISGHNTLYWYLQNLGQGPELLIRYENEEAVDDSQLPKDRFSAERLKGVDSTLKIQPAELGDSAVYLCASSLDMADTQYFGPGTRLTVL.

The chain links TRBV5-1 to TRBJ2-7; 9 bases are shared with TRBD1. Trimming at V came to 4 bases and at J to 4 bases, leaving 9 bases not matched to a gene. Germline CDR1 SGHRS, CDR2 YFSETQ. CDR3 length: 15 residues. The CDR3 DNA reads as TGCGCCAGCAGCCCGCGGGGACAGGGCTCTTACGAGCAGTACTTC. Translation gives CASSPRGQGSYEQYF.

This clone was counted only a few times. This chain connects TRBV14 to TRBJ1-4, with 9 bases identical to TRBD1. The germline CDR1 and CDR2 sequences are SGHDN and FVKESK. V lost 1 base, J lost 6 bases, and 3 bases stayed unmatched. The CDR3 length is 15 residues. CDR3 sequence reads: CASSQVGTGHEKLFF. DNA of the CDR3: TGTGCCAGCAGCCAAGTAGGGACAGGGCATGAAAAACTGTTTTTT.

The CDR3 loop reads CASSLGILNTEAFF. The CDR3 coding sequence is TGTGCCAGCAGCTTAGGGATCTTGAACACTGAAGCTTTCTTT. The V and J genes are TRBV7-9 and TRBJ1-1; D not certain. The CDR3 covers 14 residues. Germline CDR1 is SEHNR and CDR2 is FQNEAQ (reference sequence). V lost 1 base and J 0 bases, leaving 6 bases between the germline ends.

The chain has TRBV9 and TRBJ1-6; 7 bases match TRBD1. Germline V gene sequence: CDR1 SGDLS, CDR2 YYNGEE. The V segment lost 7 bases and the J segment 9 bases; nucleotides outside the gene matches: 10. CDR3 length equals 14 residues. CDR3 loop: CASGPGGWGSPLHF. CDR3 sequence (DNA): TGTGCCAGCGGCCCAGGGGGGTGGGGTTCACCCCTCCACTTT.